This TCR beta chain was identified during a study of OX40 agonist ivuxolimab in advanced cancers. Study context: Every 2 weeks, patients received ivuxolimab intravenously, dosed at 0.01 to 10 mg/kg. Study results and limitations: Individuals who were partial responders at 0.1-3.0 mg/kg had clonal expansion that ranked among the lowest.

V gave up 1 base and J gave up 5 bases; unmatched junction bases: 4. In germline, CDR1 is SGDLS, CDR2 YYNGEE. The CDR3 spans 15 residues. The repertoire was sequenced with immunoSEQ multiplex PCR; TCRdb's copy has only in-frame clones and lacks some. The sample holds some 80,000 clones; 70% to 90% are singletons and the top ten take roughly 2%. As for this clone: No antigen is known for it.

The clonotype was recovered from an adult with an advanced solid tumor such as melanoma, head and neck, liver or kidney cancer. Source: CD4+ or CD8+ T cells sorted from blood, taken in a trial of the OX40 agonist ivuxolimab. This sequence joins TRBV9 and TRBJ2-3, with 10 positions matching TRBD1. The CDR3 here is CASSVMTGGGDTQYF. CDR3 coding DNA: TGTGCCAGCAGCGTAATGACAGGGGGCGGAGATACGCAGTATTTT.